This T cell receptor beta chain was sequenced during a study of blood T cell repertoires in COVID-19. This table comes from immunoSEQ multiplex PCR, and its TCRdb copy is limited to in-frame clones, with some not included. Of 310,000 or so clones in the sample, approximately 91% are singletons; the top ten hold roughly a tenth. The CDR3 spans 16 residues. Unmatched junction bases numbered 9, after V lost 4 bases and J lost 0 bases. Germline lookup yields CDR1 KGHSH and CDR2 LQKENI. Participants' own reports of clinical history determined their cohort assignment. This chain connects TRBV18 to TRBJ2-7; 7 nucleotides line up with TRBD1. Sequencing was done on a sample of PBMCs or T cells enriched from blood (not recorded which). The origin of this receptor is a woman between 40 and 50 years old who had recovered from COVID-19. Here the CDR3 DNA reads TGTGCCAGCTCACGTCGACAGGGTCTGGACTCCTACGAGCAGTACTTC. Amino acids: CASSRRQGLDSYEQYF.